This TCR beta chain was recovered during a study of cytomegalovirus exposure and HLA in healthy donors. This PCR relied on a set of 60 Vbeta primers and 13 Jbeta primers. The protocol was immunoSEQ multiplex PCR, while the TCRdb copy is restricted to in-frame clones and leaves out a portion. This table holds tens of thousands of clones, more than 75% found once. Findings and limits, study-wide: Prior analysis indicated that the majority of TCR beta V segments exhibited productivity approximately 87% or approximately 30% of the time. Reportedly, diagnosis of cytomegalovirus status by the classifier showed high specificity and sensitivity.

As for this clone: Its antigen is as yet unknown.

The CDR3 consists of 12 residues. The V gene lost 2 bases and the J gene lost 2 bases, with 3 bases spanning the gap. In germline, CDR1 is ENHRY, CDR2 SYGVKD. This clonotype was sampled from a female donor in good health and CMV-seronegative. Sequences were obtained from PBMCs. V usage is TRBV10-3 and J usage is TRBJ2-5; D unclear. DNA of the CDR3: TGTGCCATCAGTGAGCAGCAAGAGACCCAGTACTTC. Protein sequence: CAISEQQETQYF.